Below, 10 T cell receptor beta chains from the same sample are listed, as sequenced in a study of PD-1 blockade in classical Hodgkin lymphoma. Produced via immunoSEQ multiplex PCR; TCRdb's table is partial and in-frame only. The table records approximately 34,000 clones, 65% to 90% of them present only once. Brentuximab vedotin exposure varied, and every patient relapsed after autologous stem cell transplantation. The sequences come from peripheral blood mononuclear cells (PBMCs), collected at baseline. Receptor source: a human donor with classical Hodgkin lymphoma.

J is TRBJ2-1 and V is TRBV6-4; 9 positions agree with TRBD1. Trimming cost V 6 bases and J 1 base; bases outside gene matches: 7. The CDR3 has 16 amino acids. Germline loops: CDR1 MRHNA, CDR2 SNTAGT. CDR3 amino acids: CASRASGTGSYNEQFF. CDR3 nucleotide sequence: TGTGCCAGCAGAGCCTCCGGGACAGGGTCCTACAATGAGCAGTTCTTC.

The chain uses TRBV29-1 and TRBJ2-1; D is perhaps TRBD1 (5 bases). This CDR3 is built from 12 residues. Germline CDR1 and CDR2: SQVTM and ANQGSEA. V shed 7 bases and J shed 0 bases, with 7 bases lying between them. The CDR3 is CSADSSYNEQFF. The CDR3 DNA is TGCAGCGCCGACAGCTCCTACAATGAGCAGTTCTTC.

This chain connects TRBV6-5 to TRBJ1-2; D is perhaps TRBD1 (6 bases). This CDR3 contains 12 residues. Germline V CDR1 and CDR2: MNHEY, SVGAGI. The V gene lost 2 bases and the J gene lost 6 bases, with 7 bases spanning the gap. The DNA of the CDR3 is TGTGCCAGCAGTTACCAGGGGCATGGCTACACCTTC. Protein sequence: CASSYQGHGYTF.

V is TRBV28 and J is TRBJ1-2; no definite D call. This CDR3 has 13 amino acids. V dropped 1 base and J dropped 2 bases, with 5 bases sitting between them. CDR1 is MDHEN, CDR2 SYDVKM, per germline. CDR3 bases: TGTGCCAGCAGTTTATTAGCCAACTATGGCTACACCTTC. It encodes CASSLLANYGYTF.

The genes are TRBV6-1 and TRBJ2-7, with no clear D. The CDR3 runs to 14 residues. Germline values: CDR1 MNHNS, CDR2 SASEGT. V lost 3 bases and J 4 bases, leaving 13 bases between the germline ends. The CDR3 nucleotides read TGTGCCAGCAGTGACGGGCCGCTTAATTACGAGCAGTACTTC. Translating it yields CASSDGPLNYEQYF.

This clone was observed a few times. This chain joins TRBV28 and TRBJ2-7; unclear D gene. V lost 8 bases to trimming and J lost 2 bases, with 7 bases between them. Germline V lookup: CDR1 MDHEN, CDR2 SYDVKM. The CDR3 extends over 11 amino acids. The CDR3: CASVNPYEQYF. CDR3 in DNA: TGTGCCAGCGTAAACCCCTACGAGCAGTACTTC. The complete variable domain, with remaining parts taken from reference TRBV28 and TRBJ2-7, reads DVKVTQSSRYLVKRTGEKVFLECVQDMDHENMFWYRQDPGLGLRLIYFSYDVKMKEKGDIPEGYSVSREKKERFSLILESASTNQTSMYLCASVNPYEQYFGPGTRLTVT.

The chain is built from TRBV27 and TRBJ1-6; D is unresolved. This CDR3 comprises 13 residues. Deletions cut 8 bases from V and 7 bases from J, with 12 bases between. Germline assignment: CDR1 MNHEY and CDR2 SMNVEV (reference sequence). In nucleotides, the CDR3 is TGTGCCAGCCGGAGCCCCTGGAATTCACCCCTCCACTTT. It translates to CASRSPWNSPLHF.

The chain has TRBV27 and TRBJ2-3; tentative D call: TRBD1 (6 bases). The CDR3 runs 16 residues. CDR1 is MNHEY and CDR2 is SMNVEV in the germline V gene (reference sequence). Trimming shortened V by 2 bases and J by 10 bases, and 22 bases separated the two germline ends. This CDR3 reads CASSLRAGGGSSSQYF. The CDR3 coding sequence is TGTGCCAGCAGTTTAAGGGCTGGGGGCGGTTCGAGTTCGCAGTATTTT.

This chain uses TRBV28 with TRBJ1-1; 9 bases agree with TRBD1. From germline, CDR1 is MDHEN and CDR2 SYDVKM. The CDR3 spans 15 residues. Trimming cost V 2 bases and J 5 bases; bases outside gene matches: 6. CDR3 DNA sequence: TGTGCCAGCAGTTTACTGGACAGGGGTGGAACTGAAGCTTTCTTT. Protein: CASSLLDRGGTEAFF.

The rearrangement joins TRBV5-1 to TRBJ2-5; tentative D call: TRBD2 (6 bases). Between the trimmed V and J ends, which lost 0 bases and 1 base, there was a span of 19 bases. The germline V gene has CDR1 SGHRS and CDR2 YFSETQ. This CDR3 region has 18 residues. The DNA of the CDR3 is TGCGCCAGCAGCTTGGGAAGCTCGGGGGTAGCAGCCCAAGAGACCCAGTACTTC. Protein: CASSLGSSGVAAQETQYF. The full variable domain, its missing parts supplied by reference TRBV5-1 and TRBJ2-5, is KAGVTQTPRYLIKTRGQQVTLSCSPISGHRSVSWYQQTPGQGLQFLFEYFSETQRNKGNFPGRFSGRQFSNSRSEMNVSTLELGDSALYLCASSLGSSGVAAQETQYFGPGTRLLVL.